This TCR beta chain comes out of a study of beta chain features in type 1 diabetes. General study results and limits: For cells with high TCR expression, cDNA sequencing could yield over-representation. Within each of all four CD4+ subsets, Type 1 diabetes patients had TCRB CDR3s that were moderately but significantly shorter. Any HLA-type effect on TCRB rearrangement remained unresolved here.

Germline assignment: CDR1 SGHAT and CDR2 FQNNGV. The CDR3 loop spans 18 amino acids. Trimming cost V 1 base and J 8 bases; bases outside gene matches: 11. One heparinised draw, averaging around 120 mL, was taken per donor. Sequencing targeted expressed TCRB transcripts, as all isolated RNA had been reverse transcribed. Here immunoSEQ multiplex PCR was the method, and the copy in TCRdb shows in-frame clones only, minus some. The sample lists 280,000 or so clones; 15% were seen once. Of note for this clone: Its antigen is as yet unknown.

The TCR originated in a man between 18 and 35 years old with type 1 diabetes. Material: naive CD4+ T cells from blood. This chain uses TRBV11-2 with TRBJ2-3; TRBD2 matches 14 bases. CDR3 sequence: CASSLGTSGRTRLSTQYF. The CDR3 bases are TGTGCCAGCAGCTTAGGGACTAGCGGGAGGACACGCCTAAGTACGCAGTATTTT.